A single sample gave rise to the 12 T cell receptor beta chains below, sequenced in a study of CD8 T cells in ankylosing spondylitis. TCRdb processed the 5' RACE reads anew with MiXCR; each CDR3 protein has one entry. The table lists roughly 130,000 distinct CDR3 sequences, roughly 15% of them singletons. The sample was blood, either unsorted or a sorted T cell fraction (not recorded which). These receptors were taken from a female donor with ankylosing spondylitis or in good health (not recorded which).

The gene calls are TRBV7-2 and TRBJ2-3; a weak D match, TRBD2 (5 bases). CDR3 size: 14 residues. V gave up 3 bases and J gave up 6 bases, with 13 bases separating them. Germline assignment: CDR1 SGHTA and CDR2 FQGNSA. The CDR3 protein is CASSFAGLGDTQYF. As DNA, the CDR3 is TGTGCCAGCAGCTTTGCGGGCCTGGGGGATACGCAGTATTTT.

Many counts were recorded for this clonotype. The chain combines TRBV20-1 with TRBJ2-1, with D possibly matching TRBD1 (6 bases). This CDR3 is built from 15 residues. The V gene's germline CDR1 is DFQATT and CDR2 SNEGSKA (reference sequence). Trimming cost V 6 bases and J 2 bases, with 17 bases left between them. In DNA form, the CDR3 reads TGCAGTGCACCACCAGGGGATTTGACCTACAATGAGCAGTTCTTC. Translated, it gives CSAPPGDLTYNEQFF.

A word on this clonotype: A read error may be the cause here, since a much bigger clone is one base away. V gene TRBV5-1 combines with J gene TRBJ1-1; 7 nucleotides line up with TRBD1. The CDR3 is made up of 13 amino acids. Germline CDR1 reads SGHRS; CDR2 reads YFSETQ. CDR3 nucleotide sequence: TGCGCCAACAGCTCGGGACAGACTACTGAAGCTTTCTTT. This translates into CANSSGQTTEAFF.

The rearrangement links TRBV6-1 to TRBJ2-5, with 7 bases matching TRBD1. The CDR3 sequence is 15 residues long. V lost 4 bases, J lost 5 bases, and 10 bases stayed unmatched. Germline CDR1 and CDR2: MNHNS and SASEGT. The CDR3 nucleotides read TGTGCCAGCAGTGGGGGGTATAGGGGGCCGGAGACCCAGTACTTC. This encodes CASSGGYRGPETQYF.

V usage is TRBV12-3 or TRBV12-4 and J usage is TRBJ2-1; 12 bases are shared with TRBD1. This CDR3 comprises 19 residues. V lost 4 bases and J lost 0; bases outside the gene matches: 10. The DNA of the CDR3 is TGTGCCAGCAGTTCCGGGGGGACAGGGGGCCCTAACTCCTACAATGAGCAGTTCTTC. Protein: CASSSGGTGGPNSYNEQFF.

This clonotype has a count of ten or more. The CDR3 region has the DNA TGTGCCAGCAGACTGACTAGCGGGTTACACGAGCAGTACTTC. Translated, it gives CASRLTSGLHEQYF. This rearrangement joins TRBV6-1 to TRBJ2-7; 10 nucleotides align to TRBD2. The CDR3 length is 14 residues. Germline trimming cut 6 bases from V and 5 bases from J; bases unmatched to any gene: 7. Germline V gives CDR1 MNHNS, CDR2 SASEGT.

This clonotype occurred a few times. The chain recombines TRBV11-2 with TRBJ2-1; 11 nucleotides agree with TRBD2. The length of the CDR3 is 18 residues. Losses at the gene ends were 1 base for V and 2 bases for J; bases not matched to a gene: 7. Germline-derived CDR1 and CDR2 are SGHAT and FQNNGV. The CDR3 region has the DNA TGTGCCAGCAGCTTAGGGTCCGGTAGCGGGGGGGCCTACAATGAGCAGTTCTTC. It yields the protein CASSLGSGSGGAYNEQFF. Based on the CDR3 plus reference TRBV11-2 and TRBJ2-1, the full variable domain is EAGVAQSPRYKIIEKRQSVAFWCNPISGHATLYWYQQILGQGPKLLIQFQNNGVVDDSQLPKDRFSAERLKGVDSTLKIQPAKLEDSAVYLCASSLGSGSGGAYNEQFFGPGTRLTVL.

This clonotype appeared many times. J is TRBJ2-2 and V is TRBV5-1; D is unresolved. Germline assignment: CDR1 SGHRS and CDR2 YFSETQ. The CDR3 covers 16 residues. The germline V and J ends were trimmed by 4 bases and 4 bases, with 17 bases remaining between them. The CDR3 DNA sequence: TGCGCCAGCAGCCTGATGTACGGAATCCTCACCGGGGAGCTGTTTTTT. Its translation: CASSLMYGILTGELFF.

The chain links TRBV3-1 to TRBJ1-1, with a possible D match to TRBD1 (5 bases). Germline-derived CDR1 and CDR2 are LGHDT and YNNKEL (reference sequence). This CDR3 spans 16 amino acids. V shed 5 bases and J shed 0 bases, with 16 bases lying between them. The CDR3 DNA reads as TGTGCCAGCAGCAATCGAGGTCGGGGCATGAACACTGAAGCTTTCTTT. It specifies CASSNRGRGMNTEAFF. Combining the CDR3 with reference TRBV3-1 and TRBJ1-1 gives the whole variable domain DTAVSQTPKYLVTQMGNDKSIKCEQNLGHDTMYWYKQDSKKFLKIMFSYNNKELIINETVPNRFSPKSPDKAHLNLHINSLELGDSAVYFCASSNRGRGMNTEAFFGQGTRLTVV.

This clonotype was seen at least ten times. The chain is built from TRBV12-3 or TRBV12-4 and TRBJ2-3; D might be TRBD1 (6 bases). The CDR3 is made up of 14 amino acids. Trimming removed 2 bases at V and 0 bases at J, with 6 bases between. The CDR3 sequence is CASSLRGSTDTQYF. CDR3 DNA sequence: TGTGCCAGCAGTTTAAGGGGGAGCACAGATACGCAGTATTTT.

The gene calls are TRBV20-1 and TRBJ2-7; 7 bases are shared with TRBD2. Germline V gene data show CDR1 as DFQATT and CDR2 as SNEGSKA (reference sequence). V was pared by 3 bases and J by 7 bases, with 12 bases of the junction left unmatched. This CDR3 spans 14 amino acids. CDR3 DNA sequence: TGCAGTGCTAGTGAGCGGGAACTCTGGGGGGAGCAGTACTTC. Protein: CSASERELWGEQYF.

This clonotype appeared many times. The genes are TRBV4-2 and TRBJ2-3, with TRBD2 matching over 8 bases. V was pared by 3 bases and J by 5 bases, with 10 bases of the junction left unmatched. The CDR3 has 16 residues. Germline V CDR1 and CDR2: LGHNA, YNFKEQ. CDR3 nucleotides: TGTGCCAGCAGCCATAGAGCGGGAGTTAATAGAGATACGCAGTATTTT. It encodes CASSHRAGVNRDTQYF.